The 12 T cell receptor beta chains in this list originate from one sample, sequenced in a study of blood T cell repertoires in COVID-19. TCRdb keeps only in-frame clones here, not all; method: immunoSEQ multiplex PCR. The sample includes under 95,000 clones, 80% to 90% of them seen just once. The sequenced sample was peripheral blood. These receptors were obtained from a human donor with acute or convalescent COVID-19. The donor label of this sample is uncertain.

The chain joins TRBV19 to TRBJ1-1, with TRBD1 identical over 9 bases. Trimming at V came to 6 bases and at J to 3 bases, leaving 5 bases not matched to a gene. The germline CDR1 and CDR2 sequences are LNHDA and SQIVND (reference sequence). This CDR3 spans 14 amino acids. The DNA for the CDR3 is TGTGCCAGTAGGCCTGACAGGGGGTACACTGAAGCTTTCTTT. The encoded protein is CASRPDRGYTEAFF. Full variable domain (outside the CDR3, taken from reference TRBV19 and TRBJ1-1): DGGITQSPKYLFRKEGQNVTLSCEQNLNHDAMYWYRQDPGQGLRLIYYSQIVNDFQKGDIAEGYSVSREKKESFPLTVTSAQKNPTAFYLCASRPDRGYTEAFFGQGTRLTVV.

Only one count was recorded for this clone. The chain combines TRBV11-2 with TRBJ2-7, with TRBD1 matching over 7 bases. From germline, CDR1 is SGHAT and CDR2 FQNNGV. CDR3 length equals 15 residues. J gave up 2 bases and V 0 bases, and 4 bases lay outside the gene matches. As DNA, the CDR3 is TGTGCCAGCAGCTTAGATCCACAGGGGACCTACGAGCAGTACTTC. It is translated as CASSLDPQGTYEQYF.

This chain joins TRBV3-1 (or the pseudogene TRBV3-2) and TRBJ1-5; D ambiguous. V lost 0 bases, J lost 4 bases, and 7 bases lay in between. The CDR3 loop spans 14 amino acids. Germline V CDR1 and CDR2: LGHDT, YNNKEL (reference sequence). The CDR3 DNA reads TGTGCCAGCAGCCAAGATACAATGAATCAGCCCCAGCATTTT. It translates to CASSQDTMNQPQHF.

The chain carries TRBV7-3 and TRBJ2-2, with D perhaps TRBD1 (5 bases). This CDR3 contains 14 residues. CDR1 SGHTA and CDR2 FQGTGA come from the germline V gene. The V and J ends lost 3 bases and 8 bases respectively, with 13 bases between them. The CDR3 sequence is CASSFDSSGGELFF. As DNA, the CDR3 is TGTGCCAGCAGCTTCGACAGTTCTGGAGGGGAGCTGTTTTTT.

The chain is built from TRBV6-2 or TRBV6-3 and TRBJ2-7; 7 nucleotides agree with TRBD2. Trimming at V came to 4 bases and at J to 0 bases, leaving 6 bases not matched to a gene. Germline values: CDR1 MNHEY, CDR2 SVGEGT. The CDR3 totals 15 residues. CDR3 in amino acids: CASSSRGDGSYEQYF. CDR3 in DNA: TGTGCCAGCAGTTCCCGGGGGGATGGCTCCTACGAGCAGTACTTC.

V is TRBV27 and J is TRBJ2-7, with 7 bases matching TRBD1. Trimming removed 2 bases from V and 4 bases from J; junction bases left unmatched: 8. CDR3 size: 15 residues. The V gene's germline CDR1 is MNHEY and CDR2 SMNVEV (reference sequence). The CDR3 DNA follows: TGTGCCAGCAGTTTAATCCCGGGACAGTCATACGAGCAGTACTTC. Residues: CASSLIPGQSYEQYF.

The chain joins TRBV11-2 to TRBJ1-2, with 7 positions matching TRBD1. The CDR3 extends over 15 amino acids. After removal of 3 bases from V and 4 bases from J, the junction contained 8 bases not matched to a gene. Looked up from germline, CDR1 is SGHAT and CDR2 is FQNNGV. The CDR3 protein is CASSLETGTAYGYTF. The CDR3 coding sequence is TGTGCCAGCAGCTTGGAAACAGGGACAGCCTATGGCTACACCTTC.

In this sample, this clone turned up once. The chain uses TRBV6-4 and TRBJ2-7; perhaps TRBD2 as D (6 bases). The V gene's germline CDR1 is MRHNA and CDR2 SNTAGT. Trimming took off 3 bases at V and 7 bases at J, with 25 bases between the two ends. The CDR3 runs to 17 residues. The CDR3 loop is CASSDLRPFQIGGEQYF. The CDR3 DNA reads TGTGCCAGCAGTGATCTGCGGCCCTTCCAAATTGGGGGGGAGCAGTACTTC.

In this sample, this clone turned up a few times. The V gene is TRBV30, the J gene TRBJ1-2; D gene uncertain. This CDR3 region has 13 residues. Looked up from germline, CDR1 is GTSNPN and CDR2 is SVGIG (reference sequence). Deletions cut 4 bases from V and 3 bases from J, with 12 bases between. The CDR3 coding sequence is TGTGCCTGGAAAACAGCTTGGGACTATGGCTACACCTTC. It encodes CAWKTAWDYGYTF.

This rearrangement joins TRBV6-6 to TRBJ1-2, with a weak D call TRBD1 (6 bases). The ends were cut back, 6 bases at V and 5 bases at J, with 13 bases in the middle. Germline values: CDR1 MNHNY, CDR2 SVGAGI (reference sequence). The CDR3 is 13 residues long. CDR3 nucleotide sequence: TGTGCCAGCAGCCCCACAGGGAAGTATGGCTACACCTTC. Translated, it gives CASSPTGKYGYTF.

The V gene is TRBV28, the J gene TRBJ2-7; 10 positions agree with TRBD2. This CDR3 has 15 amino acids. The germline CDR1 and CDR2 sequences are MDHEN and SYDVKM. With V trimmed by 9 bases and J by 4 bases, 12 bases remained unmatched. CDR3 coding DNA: TGTGCCAGTCCTCCAACCACTAGCGGGGATTACGAGCAGTACTTC. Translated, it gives CASPPTTSGDYEQYF.

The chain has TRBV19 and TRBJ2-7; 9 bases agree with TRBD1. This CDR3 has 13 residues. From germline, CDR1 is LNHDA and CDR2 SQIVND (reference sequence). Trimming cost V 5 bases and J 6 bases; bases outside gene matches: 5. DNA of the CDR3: TGTGCCAGTAGTTGGACAGGGGAAGGCGAGCAGTACTTC. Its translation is CASSWTGEGEQYF.